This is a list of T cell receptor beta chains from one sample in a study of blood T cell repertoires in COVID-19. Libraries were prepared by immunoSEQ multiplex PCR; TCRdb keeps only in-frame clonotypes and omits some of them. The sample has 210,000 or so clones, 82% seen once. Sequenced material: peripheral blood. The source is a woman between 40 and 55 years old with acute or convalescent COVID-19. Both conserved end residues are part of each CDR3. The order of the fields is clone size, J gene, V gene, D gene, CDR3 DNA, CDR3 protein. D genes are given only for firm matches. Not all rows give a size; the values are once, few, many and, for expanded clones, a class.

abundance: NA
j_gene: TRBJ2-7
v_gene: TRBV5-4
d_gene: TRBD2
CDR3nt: TGTGCCAGCAGCTTCCCGGTGGGTAGCGGGAACCTTAACTCCTACGAGCAGTACTTC
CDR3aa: CASSFPVGSGNLNSYEQYF

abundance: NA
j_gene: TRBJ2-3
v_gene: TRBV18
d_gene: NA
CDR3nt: TGTGCCAGCTCACCACCCACAGGGAAGCACAAGTATTTT
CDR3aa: CASSPPTGKHKYF

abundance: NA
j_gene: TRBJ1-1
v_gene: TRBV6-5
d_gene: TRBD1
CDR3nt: TGTGCCAGCAGCCCGGGACAGGTGAACACTGAAGCTTTCTTT
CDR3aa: CASSPGQVNTEAFF

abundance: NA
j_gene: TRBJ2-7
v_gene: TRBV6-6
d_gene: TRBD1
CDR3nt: TGTGCCAGCAGTTCTCAAAGGACAGGGAGGACGTACGAGCAGTACTTC
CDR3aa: CASSSQRTGRTYEQYF

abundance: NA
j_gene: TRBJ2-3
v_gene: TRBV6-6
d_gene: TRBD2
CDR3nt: TGTGCCAGCAGATGGAGCGGGACTAGCACAGATACGCAGTATTTT
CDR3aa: CASRWSGTSTDTQYF

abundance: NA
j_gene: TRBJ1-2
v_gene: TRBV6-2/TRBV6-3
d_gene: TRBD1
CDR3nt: TGTGCCAGCAGCCCCGCAGGGGGCCACTATGGCTACACCTTC
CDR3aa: CASSPAGGHYGYTF

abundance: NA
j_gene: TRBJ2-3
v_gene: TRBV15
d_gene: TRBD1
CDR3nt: TGTGCCACCAGCAGGCTAGGACAGGGAGAGGGAGATACGCAGTATTTT
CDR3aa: CATSRLGQGEGDTQYF

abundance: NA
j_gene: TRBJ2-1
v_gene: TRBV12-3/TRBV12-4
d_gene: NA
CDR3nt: TGTGCCAGCAGCTACACAGGGCTGGGGTTCTTC
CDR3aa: CASSYTGLGFF

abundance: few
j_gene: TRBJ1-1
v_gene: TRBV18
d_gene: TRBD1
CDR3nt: TGTGCCAGCTCAGGGACAGGGAAGATGGCTTTCTTT
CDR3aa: CASSGTGKMAFF

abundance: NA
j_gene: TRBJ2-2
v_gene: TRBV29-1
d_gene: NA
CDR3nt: TGCAGCGTTGGACAGATTCACACCGGGGAGCTGTTTTTT
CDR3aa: CSVGQIHTGELFF

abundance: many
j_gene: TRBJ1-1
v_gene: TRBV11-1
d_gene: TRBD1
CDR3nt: TGTGCCAGCAGCTTAGTAGGGGACAGTCAAACTTTCTTT
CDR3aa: CASSLVGDSQTFF

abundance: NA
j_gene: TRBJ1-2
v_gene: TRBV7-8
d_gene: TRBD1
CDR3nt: TGTGCCAGCAGCCGGGACAGGGAGGATGGCTACACCTTC
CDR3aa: CASSRDREDGYTF

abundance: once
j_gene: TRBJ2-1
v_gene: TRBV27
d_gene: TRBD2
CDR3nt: TGTGCCAGCAGTTCCGGGACTAGCGGTTTATCCTACAATGAGCAGTTCTTC
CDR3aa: CASSSGTSGLSYNEQFF

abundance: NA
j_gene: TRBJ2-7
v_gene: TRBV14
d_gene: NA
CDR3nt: TGTGCCAGCAGTCCTGAGACTATCGAGCAGTACTTC
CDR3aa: CASSPETIEQYF

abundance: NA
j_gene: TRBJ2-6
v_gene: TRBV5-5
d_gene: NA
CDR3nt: TGTGCCAGCAGCTTAACGAGCTCTGGGGCCAACGTCCTGACTTTC
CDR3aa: CASSLTSSGANVLTF

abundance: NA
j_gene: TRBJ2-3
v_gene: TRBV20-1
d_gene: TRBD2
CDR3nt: TGCAGTGCTAGTATAGCGGGGGACACAGATACGCAGTATTTT
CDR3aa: CSASIAGDTDTQYF

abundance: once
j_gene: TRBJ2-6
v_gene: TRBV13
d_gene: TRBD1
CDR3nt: TGTGCCAGCAGCTTCCCAGGGGGCCCTAGCTCTGGGGCCAACGTCCTGACTTTC
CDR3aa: CASSFPGGPSSGANVLTF

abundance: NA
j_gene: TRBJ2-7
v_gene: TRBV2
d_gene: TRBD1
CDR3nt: TGTGCCAGCAGCTGGGGACAGCTCGGGGCCGAGCAGTACTTC
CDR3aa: CASSWGQLGAEQYF

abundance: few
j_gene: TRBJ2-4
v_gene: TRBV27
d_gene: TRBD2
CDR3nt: TGTGCCAGCAGTTTATTACCCTGGACTAGCGGGGGGGCCAGTGGGAACATTCAGTACTTC
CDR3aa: CASSLLPWTSGGASGNIQYF

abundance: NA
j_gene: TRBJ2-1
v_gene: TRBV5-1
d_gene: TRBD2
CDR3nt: TGCGCCAGCAGCTTGGGGCTAGCGGATAATTACAATGAGCAGTTCTTC
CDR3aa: CASSLGLADNYNEQFF